These 17 T cell receptor beta chains originate from one sample sequenced in a study of T cells after yellow fever vaccination. TCRdb passed the 5' RACE reads through MiXCR, listing each CDR3 protein once. This sample carries some 300,000 distinct CDR3 sequences, roughly 3.5% of them seen once, and the ten largest clones take roughly a quarter. Sequences were derived from PBMCs, sampled on the day of the yellow fever booster vaccination. The origin of the receptors is a man younger than 30 who received the YFV17D yellow fever vaccine.

The chain combines TRBV5-5 with TRBJ1-5; D remains unclear. V lost 7 bases and J lost 0, with 8 bases in between. Germline CDR1 SGHKS, CDR2 YYEKEE (reference sequence). This CDR3 has 13 amino acids. The CDR3: CASSTDSNQPQHF. The CDR3 DNA reads as TGTGCCAGCTCCACCGATAGCAATCAGCCCCAGCATTTT.

DNA for the CDR3: TGTGCCAGCAGTGCAGGACAGGGGGCCATTGAAGCTTTCTTT. As protein: CASSAGQGAIEAFF. This sequence joins TRBV2 and TRBJ1-1; 11 bases are shared with TRBD1. The CDR3 runs 14 residues. The V segment lost 4 bases and the J segment 7 bases; nucleotides outside the gene matches: 5. Looked up from germline, CDR1 is SNHLY and CDR2 is FYNNEI.

The chain is built from TRBV29-1 and TRBJ1-2, with 7 bases aligning to TRBD1. CDR1 SQVTM and CDR2 ANQGSEA come from the germline V gene. CDR3 length: 14 residues. V dropped 3 bases and J dropped 2; count of bases not matched to a gene: 6. The CDR3 nucleotides read TGCAGCGTTGACCCGACAGGGCTCAACTATGGCTACACCTTC. Its protein is CSVDPTGLNYGYTF.

This clonotype was recorded many times. The rearrangement uses TRBV7-2 and TRBJ2-1, with TRBD2 matching 7 bases. The germline V gene encodes CDR1 SGHTA and CDR2 FQGNSA. The J segment lost 9 bases and the V segment lost 1 base, leaving 3 bases of the junction unmatched. This CDR3 comprises 13 residues. CDR3 sequence reads: CASSLGLAVEQFF. The CDR3 nucleotides are TGTGCCAGCAGCTTAGGCCTAGCGGTTGAGCAGTTCTTC.

J is TRBJ1-1 and V is TRBV12-3 or TRBV12-4; D might be TRBD1 (5 bases). CDR3 length equals 12 residues. The germline V and J ends were trimmed by 1 base and 10 bases, with 10 bases remaining between them. DNA of the CDR3: TGTGCCAGCAGTTTAGAGGGGTTGGGAGCTTTCTTT. Its protein product is CASSLEGLGAFF.

Ten or more counts support this clonotype. V is TRBV7-2 and J is TRBJ1-6, with TRBD1 as a possible D gene (6 bases). The CDR3 length is 13 residues. The germline V gene encodes CDR1 SGHTA and CDR2 FQGNSA. The germline V and J ends were trimmed by 3 bases and 11 bases, with 11 bases remaining between them. The CDR3 DNA follows: TGTGCCAGCAGCTTCAGGGGTAAGGCACCCCTCCACTTT. Its protein is CASSFRGKAPLHF.

This clonotype was picked up many times. This chain joins TRBV20-1 and TRBJ2-5; 8 bases line up with TRBD2. The CDR3 extends over 13 amino acids. The germline gives CDR1 DFQATT, CDR2 SNEGSKA (reference sequence). V shed 5 bases and J 10 bases; nucleotides not matched to a gene: 12. In nucleotides, the CDR3 is TGCAGTGCTCAAGCTGATCGCCGGGAGGGCCAGTACTTC. Encoded protein: CSAQADRREGQYF.

This clonotype was picked up many times. V is TRBV6-5 and J is TRBJ1-5, with 7 bases fitting TRBD1. The CDR3 is 14 residues long. J lost 4 bases, V lost 5 bases, and 5 bases had no gene match. Germline values: CDR1 MNHEY, CDR2 SVGAGI. The CDR3 here is CASSKLQGNQPQHF. CDR3 DNA sequence: TGTGCCAGCAGTAAACTACAGGGGAATCAGCCCCAGCATTTT.

The chain recombines TRBV28 with TRBJ2-2; 7 bases align to TRBD1. This CDR3 spans 19 amino acids. Germline loops: CDR1 MDHEN, CDR2 SYDVKM. V lost 5 bases, J lost 4 bases, and 19 bases stayed unmatched. CDR3 DNA sequence: TGTGCCAGCAGTCCACCCGGGACAGCCCATTTCTTTCCCACCGGGGAGCTGTTTTTT. Protein sequence: CASSPPGTAHFFPTGELFF.

This chain joins TRBV5-6 and TRBJ2-2; 9 bases align to TRBD1. V trimming: 3 bases; J trimming: 2 bases; junction bases outside the gene matches: 8. Germline V lookup: CDR1 SGHDT, CDR2 YYEEEE. The CDR3 sequence is 17 residues long. In DNA, the CDR3 is TGTGCCAGCAGCTCCTTGGGACAGGGAATTAACACCGGGGAGCTGTTTTTT. It translates to CASSSLGQGINTGELFF.

In this sample, this clonotype turned up many times. The V and J genes are TRBV29-1 and TRBJ1-1; no reliable D call. Per the germline V gene, CDR1 is SQVTM and CDR2 is ANQGSEA. V lost 1 base and J lost 2, with 8 bases in between. CDR3 length: 13 residues. The CDR3 here is CSVEVAANTEAFF. The DNA for the CDR3 is TGCAGCGTTGAAGTTGCGGCTAACACTGAAGCTTTCTTT.

In this sample, this clonotype turned up many times. The chain recombines TRBV7-8 with TRBJ1-2; unclear D gene. V was clipped by 5 bases and J by 3 bases, with 13 bases between them. The CDR3 is 14 residues long. Germline-derived CDR1 and CDR2 are SGHVS and FQNEAQ. In nucleotides, the CDR3 is TGTGCCAGCAGCCCCCACAAGGTCTACTATGGCTACACCTTC. Its translation: CASSPHKVYYGYTF. Full variable domain (remainder filled in from reference TRBV7-8 and TRBJ1-2): GAGVSQSPRYKVAKRGQDVALRCDPISGHVSLFWYQQALGQGPEFLTYFQNEAQLDKSGLPSDRFFAERPEGSVSTLKIQRTQQEDSAVYLCASSPHKVYYGYTFGSGTRLTVV.

This clonotype was detected only a few times. The J gene is TRBJ2-3, the V gene TRBV4-1; D unresolved. This CDR3 has 14 amino acids. Looked up from germline, CDR1 is MGHRA and CDR2 is YSYEKL. V was shortened by 4 bases and J by 1 base, with 9 bases between the two germline ends. CDR3 amino acids: CASSLSTGTDTQYF. CDR3 nucleotides: TGCGCCAGCAGCCTAAGTACAGGCACAGATACGCAGTATTTT.

There are many counts of this clonotype. V usage is TRBV7-3 and J usage is TRBJ2-3; D perhaps matches TRBD2 (6 bases). This CDR3 is built from 15 residues. Looked up from germline, CDR1 is SGHTA and CDR2 is FQGTGA. V lost 5 bases and J 4 bases, leaving 16 bases between the germline ends. The DNA of the CDR3 is TGTGCCAGCAGCGCCCATAGGGGAGGATCAGATACGCAGTATTTT. Translating it yields CASSAHRGGSDTQYF.

The chain uses TRBV18 and TRBJ2-2; D might be TRBD1 (6 bases). Trimming took 0 bases from V and 0 from J, leaving 11 bases between them. Germline V gene sequence: CDR1 KGHSH, CDR2 LQKENI. There are 17 residues in the CDR3. The CDR3 nucleotides read TGTGCCAGCTCACCACCTGGCAGGGGATCGAACACCGGGGAGCTGTTTTTT. Protein sequence: CASSPPGRGSNTGELFF.

This clonotype was counted at least ten times. V gene TRBV27 combines with J gene TRBJ1-3; D is unresolved. The CDR3 sequence is 15 residues long. Between the trimmed V and J ends, which lost 0 bases and 0 bases, there was a span of 6 bases. Per germline, CDR1 MNHEY and CDR2 SMNVEV (reference sequence). The CDR3 is CASSLSRFSGNTIYF. For the CDR3, the DNA is TGTGCCAGCAGTTTATCGAGGTTCTCTGGAAACACCATATATTTT.

The chain joins TRBV7-8 to TRBJ1-3, with no clear D. The length of the CDR3 is 14 residues. Germline V gene data show CDR1 as SGHVS and CDR2 as FQNEAQ. Trimming cost V 2 bases and J 8 bases, with 13 bases left between them. CDR3 DNA: TGTGCCAGCAGCTTATTCGGCCAGGCGGACACCATATATTTT. Translation gives CASSLFGQADTIYF.